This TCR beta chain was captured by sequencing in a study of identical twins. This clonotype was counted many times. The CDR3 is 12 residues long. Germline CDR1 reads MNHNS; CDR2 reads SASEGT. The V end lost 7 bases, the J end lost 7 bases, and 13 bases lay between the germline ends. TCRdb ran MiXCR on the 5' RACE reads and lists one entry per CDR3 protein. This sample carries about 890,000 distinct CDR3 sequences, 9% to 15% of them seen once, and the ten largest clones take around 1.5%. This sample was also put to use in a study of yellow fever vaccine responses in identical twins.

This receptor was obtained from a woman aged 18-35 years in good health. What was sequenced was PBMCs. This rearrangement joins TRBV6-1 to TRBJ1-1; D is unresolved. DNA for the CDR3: TGTGCCAGCATGAGAACCGAAGTTGAAGCTTTCTTT. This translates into CASMRTEVEAFF.